A single sample is the source of the 9 T cell receptor beta chains below, sequenced in a study of T cells in Graves' hyperthyroidism and ophthalmopathy. Amplified TCR beta CDR3 regions derived from RNA transcripts. HTBI primers were employed in a first-round RT-PCR of the TCR CDR3. TCRdb redid the calling of the multiplex PCR reads with MiXCR, one entry per CDR3 protein. The data show about 480,000 distinct CDR3 sequences, roughly 22% seen once. Sequenced sample: blood. The receptors shown here come from a woman in her seventies with Graves' ophthalmopathy.

The chain couples TRBV25-1 to TRBJ1-2, with no clear D. The CDR3 extends over 14 amino acids. Germline assignment: CDR1 MGHDK and CDR2 SYGVNS. Trimming removed 4 bases from V and 2 bases from J, with 11 bases in between. DNA for the CDR3: TGTGCCAGCAGTGCCGCGGCGGAGAACTATGGCTACACCTTC. This sequence encodes CASSAAAENYGYTF.

This clonotype was counted only a few times. The rearrangement links TRBV5-6 to TRBJ1-2, with 7 nucleotides matching TRBD1. The J segment lost 8 bases and the V segment lost 3 bases, leaving 16 bases of the junction unmatched. CDR3 length equals 16 residues. CDR1 and CDR2 (germline): SGHDT, YYEEEE. In DNA form, the CDR3 reads TGTGCCAGCAGCTCCGAACGAGCCACAGGGGAACGCGGCTACACCTTC. Amino acids: CASSSERATGERGYTF. The whole variable domain, filled in from reference TRBV5-6 and TRBJ1-2, reads DAGVTQSPTHLIKTRGQQVTLRCSPKSGHDTVSWYQQALGQGPQFIFQYYEEEERQRGNFPDRFSGHQFPNYSSELNVNALLLGDSALYLCASSSERATGERGYTFGSGTRLTVV.

The chain joins TRBV3-1 to TRBJ2-2; TRBD2 aligns across 8 bases. CDR3 length: 16 amino acids. The junction had 5 bases not matched to a gene; V was cut back by 5 bases and J by 0 bases. Per the germline V gene, CDR1 is LGHDT and CDR2 is YNNKEL (reference sequence). The CDR3 protein is CASSRGSGANTGELFF. CDR3 nucleotides: TGTGCCAGCAGCAGGGGTAGCGGGGCGAACACCGGGGAGCTGTTTTTT.

This clonotype was seen ten or more times. This rearrangement joins TRBV20-1 to TRBJ2-7; 14 nucleotides line up with TRBD2. J lost 6 bases, V lost 6 bases, and 7 bases had no gene match. Germline V gene sequence: CDR1 DFQATT, CDR2 SNEGSKA (reference sequence). This CDR3 region has 14 residues. The CDR3 reads CSATLTSGRVEQYF. Here the CDR3 DNA reads TGCAGTGCGACGCTGACTAGCGGGAGGGTCGAGCAGTACTTC.

V gene TRBV6-5 combines with J gene TRBJ2-7, with D maybe TRBD2 (5 bases). The CDR3 totals 13 residues. Germline V gene sequence: CDR1 MNHEY, CDR2 SVGAGI. Trimming removed 2 bases from V and 7 bases from J, with 12 bases in between. The CDR3 DNA sequence: TGTGCCAGCAGTTACACGACAACGGGAGAGCAGTACTTC. Encoded protein: CASSYTTTGEQYF.

This clonotype was seen only a few times. The V and J genes are TRBV24-1 and TRBJ2-1, with D perhaps matching TRBD2 (6 bases). V was cut by 4 bases and J by 7 bases, with 13 bases left in between. Per the germline V gene, CDR1 is KGHDR and CDR2 is SFDVKD. This CDR3 has 14 residues. CDR3 bases: TGTGCCACCAGTGAACCGGGGACTTCAAATGAGCAGTTCTTC. Translation: CATSEPGTSNEQFF.

This chain connects TRBV11-3 to TRBJ2-7; 11 bases are a match to TRBD2. The CDR3 spans 15 residues. CDR1 and CDR2 (germline): SGHNT, YENEEA. With 1 base clipped from V and 7 bases from J, the junction kept 6 bases outside the gene matches. In nucleotides, the CDR3 is TGTGCCAGCAGCTTAGGTCTAGCGGGAGGAGGGGAGCAGTACTTC. Its protein product is CASSLGLAGGGEQYF. Full variable domain (missing parts from reference TRBV11-3 and TRBJ2-7): EAGVVQSPRYKIIEKKQPVAFWCNPISGHNTLYWYLQNLGQGPELLIRYENEEAVDDSQLPKDRFSAERLKGVDSTLKIQPAELGDSAVYLCASSLGLAGGGEQYFGPGTRLTVT.

On this clonotype itself: Possible read error: a much larger clone is one base away. This sequence joins TRBV20-1 and TRBJ1-5; 7 bases agree with TRBD1. CDR1 and CDR2 from the germline V gene are DFQATT and SNEGSKA (reference sequence). The CDR3 contains 15 residues. As DNA, the CDR3 is TGCAGTGCCAGGGAGACAGGGATTAGCAATCAGCCCCAGCAGTTT. Translated, it gives CSARETGISNQPQQF.

This clonotype was seen repeatedly, ten times or more. One end of the junction is discordant with germline, which a read error may explain. V usage is TRBV7-8 and J usage is TRBJ2-7; weak D call: TRBD2 (6 bases). This CDR3 comprises 15 residues. From germline, CDR1 is SGHVS and CDR2 FQNEAQ. CDR3 nucleotides: TGTGCCAGCAGTTTAGACTTGGGGGGACCCTACGAGCAGTACTTC. It is translated as CASSLDLGGPYEQYF.